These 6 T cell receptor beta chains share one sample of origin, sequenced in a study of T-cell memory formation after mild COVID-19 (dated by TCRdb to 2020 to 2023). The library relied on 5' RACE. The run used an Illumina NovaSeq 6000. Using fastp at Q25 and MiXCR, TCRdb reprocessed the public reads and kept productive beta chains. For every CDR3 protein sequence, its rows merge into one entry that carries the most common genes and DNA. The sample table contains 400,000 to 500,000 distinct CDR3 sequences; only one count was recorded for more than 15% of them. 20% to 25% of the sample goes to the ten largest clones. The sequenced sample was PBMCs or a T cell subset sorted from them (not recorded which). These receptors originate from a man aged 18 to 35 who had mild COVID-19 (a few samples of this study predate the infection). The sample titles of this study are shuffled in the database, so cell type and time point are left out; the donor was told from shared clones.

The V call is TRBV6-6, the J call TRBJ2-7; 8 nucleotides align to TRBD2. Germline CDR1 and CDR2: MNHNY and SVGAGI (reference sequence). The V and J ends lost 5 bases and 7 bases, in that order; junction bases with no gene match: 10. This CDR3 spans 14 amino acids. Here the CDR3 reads CASSRERGYKEQYV. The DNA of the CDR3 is TGTGCCAGCAGTAGGGAGCGGGGGTACAAGGAGCAGTACGTC.

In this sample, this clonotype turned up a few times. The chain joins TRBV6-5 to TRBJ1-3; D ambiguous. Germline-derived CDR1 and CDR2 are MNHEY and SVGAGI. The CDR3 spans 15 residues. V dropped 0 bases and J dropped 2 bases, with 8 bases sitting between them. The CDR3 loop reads CASSYSSAAGNTIYF. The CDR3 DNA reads TGTGCCAGCAGTTACTCCTCCGCAGCTGGAAACACCATATATTTT.

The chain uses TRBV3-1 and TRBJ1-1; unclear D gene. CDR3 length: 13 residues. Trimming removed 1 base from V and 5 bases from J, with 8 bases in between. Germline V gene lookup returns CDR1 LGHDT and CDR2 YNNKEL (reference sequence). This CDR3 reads CASSQVDGTEAFF. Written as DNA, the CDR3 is TGTGCCAGCAGCCAAGTTGACGGAACTGAAGCTTTCTTT.

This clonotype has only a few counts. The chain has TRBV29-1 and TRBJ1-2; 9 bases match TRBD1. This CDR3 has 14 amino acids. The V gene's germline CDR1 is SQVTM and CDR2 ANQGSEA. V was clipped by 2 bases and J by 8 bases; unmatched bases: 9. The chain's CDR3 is CSVESGTGSRGYTF. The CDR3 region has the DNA TGCAGCGTTGAATCGGGGACAGGGTCGAGGGGCTACACCTTC.

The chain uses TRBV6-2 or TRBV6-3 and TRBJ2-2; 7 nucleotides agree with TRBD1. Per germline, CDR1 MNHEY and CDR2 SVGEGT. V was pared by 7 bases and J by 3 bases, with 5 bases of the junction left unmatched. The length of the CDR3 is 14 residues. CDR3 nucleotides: TGTGCCAGCACCCGACAGGGCGACACCGGGGAGCTGTTTTTT. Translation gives CASTRQGDTGELFF.

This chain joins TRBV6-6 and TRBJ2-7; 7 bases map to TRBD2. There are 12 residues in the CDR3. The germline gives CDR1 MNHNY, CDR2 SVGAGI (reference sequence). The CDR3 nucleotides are TGTGCCAGCAGTGACTCGGGGACTAAAGCGTACGTC. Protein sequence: CASSDSGTKAYV.